The present T cell receptor (beta chain) was sequenced within a study of blood T cell repertoires in COVID-19. TCRdb's table, derived via immunoSEQ multiplex PCR, lists solely in-frame clones and lacks some. The sample consists of about 270,000 clones, more than 75% of them appearing once. The CDR3 runs to 14 residues. The V gene's germline CDR1 is SGHTS and CDR2 YDEGEE. Trimming cost V 2 bases and J 2 bases; bases outside gene matches: 3. The sequence was collected from a man between 35 and 55 years old with active or convalescent COVID-19. This sequence joins TRBV5-8 and TRBJ2-5, with 7 bases matching TRBD1. The source material was peripheral blood. CDR3 bases: TGTGCCAGCAGCTTAGGGACAGCTCAAGAGACCCAGTACTTC. It yields the protein CASSLGTAQETQYF. Drawing the rest from reference TRBV5-8 and TRBJ2-5, the complete variable domain is EAGVTQSPTHLIKTRGQQATLRCSPISGHTSVYWYQQALGLGLQFLLWYDEGEERNRGNFPPRFSGRQFPNYSSELNVNALELEDSALYLCASSLGTAQETQYFGPGTRLLVL.